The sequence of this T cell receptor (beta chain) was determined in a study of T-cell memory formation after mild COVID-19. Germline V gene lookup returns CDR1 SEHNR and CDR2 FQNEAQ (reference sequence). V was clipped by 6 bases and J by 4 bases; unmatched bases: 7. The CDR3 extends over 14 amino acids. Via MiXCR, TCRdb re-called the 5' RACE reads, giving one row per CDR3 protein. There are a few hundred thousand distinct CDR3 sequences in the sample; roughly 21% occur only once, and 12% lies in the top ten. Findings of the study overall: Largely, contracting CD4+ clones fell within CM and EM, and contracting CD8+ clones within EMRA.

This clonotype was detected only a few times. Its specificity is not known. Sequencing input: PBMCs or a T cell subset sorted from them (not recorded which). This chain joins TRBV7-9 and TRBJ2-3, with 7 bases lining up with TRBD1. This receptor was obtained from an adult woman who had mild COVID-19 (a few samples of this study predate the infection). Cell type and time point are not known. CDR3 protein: CASSPGQVADTQYF. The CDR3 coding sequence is TGTGCCAGCAGTCCCGGACAGGTGGCAGATACGCAGTATTTT.